The 20 T cell receptor beta chains in this list originate from one sample, sequenced in a study of vaccination and CD4 T cells after COVID-19. The Oncomine TCR Beta short-read assay sequenced DNA from cultured CD4+ T cells. TCRdb re-derived calls from the PCR reads in MiXCR, one entry per CDR3 protein. The table has more than 9,000 distinct CDR3 sequences, 60% to 70% seen once; the top ten hold roughly 25%. Documented treatment: roughly ten-day PBMC culture with coronavirus spike peptide pools or control peptides (ViraFEST assay). These TCRs' antigens remain unknown. The source material was CD4+ T cells from blood, cultured in vitro. The receptors here all came from a human donor who had recovered from COVID-19.

The chain employs TRBV6-4 and TRBJ1-5; TRBD1 is a possible D gene (5 bases). There are 15 residues in the CDR3. V lost 10 bases and J 0 bases, leaving 16 bases between the germline ends. CDR1 and CDR2 from the germline V gene are MRHNA and SNTAGT. The CDR3 nucleotides are TGTGCCACCCTGGGGGGGAATCCTAGCAATCAGCCCCAGCATTTT. It encodes CATLGGNPSNQPQHF.

This rearrangement joins TRBV12-3 or TRBV12-4 to TRBJ2-5; D remains ambiguous. V lost 0 bases and J 0 bases, leaving 2 bases between the germline ends. The CDR3 contains 13 residues. The CDR3 reads CASSLAHQETQYF. The CDR3 region has the DNA TGTGCCAGCAGTTTAGCCCACCAAGAGACCCAGTACTTC.

The chain recombines TRBV30 with TRBJ1-5; the D gene is possibly TRBD1 (5 bases). The CDR3 length is 13 residues. Trimming cost V 6 bases and J 9 bases, with 18 bases left between them. Per germline, CDR1 GTSNPN and CDR2 SVGIG (reference sequence). CDR3 loop: CACMYGGRGPQHF. In DNA, the CDR3 is TGTGCCTGCATGTACGGGGGTCGTGGGCCCCAGCATTTT.

This chain connects TRBV6-2 or TRBV6-3 to TRBJ1-5; weak D call: TRBD1 (6 bases). V gave up 0 bases and J gave up 2 bases, with 26 bases separating them. This CDR3 has 21 residues. Germline CDR1 is MNHEY and CDR2 is SVGEGT. CDR3 DNA: TGTGCCAGCAGTTACTCGATTCGACCCAACGGGACATATATGGGCAATCAGCCCCAGCATTTT. It yields the protein CASSYSIRPNGTYMGNQPQHF.

The J gene is TRBJ1-2, the V gene TRBV19; D remains ambiguous. V lost 7 bases and J lost 8, with 11 bases in between. Per germline, CDR1 LNHDA and CDR2 SQIVND (reference sequence). This CDR3 contains 11 residues. For the CDR3, the DNA is TGTGCCAGTATCCAGGAATACGGCTACACCTTC. Protein sequence: CASIQEYGYTF.

The chain recombines TRBV5-4 with TRBJ1-2; 8 nucleotides match TRBD1. The CDR3 length is 14 residues. The germline gives CDR1 SGHNT, CDR2 YYREEE (reference sequence). After removal of 2 bases from V and 4 bases from J, the junction contained 4 bases not matched to a gene. CDR3 sequence: CASSFQGQVYGYTF. CDR3 bases: TGTGCCAGCAGCTTCCAGGGACAGGTCTATGGCTACACCTTC.

CDR3 sequence (DNA): TGTGCCAGCAGGGACCCGGGACCGTCCGAGCAGTACTTC. Translated: CASRDPGPSEQYF. This chain links TRBV28 with TRBJ2-7, with D perhaps matching TRBD1 or TRBD2 (5 bases each). Germline CDR1 MDHEN, CDR2 SYDVKM. This CDR3 has 13 amino acids. Trimming took 6 bases from V and 6 from J, leaving 15 bases between them.

J is TRBJ1-4 and V is TRBV15; D call uncertain. CDR3 length: 14 residues. Germline CDR1 is LNHNV and CDR2 is YYDKDF (reference sequence). V lost 1 base and J 0 bases, leaving 3 bases between the germline ends. The CDR3: CATSRVATNEKLFF. Written as DNA, the CDR3 is TGTGCCACCAGCAGAGTTGCAACTAATGAAAAACTGTTTTTT.

The V gene is TRBV2, the J gene TRBJ1-1, with 7 bases matching TRBD1. Trimming at V came to 6 bases and at J to 3 bases, leaving 4 bases not matched to a gene. Looked up from germline, CDR1 is SNHLY and CDR2 is FYNNEI. This CDR3 spans 13 amino acids. CDR3 bases: TGTGCCAGCAGAATCACAGGGGACACTGAAGCTTTCTTT. Translating it yields CASRITGDTEAFF.

In this sample, this clonotype turned up a few times. The genes are TRBV15 and TRBJ1-4; 7 positions match TRBD1. The CDR3 consists of 15 residues. After removal of 5 bases from V and 0 bases from J, the junction contained 3 bases not matched to a gene. Germline assignment: CDR1 LNHNV and CDR2 YYDKDF (reference sequence). CDR3 coding DNA: TGTGCCACCAGCGTACAGGGGACAACTAATGAAAAACTGTTTTTT. Translation gives CATSVQGTTNEKLFF.

This chain uses TRBV6-5 with TRBJ1-4; D remains unclear. The CDR3 is 12 residues long. Trimming removed 2 bases at V and 7 bases at J, with 5 bases between. CDR1 and CDR2 from the germline V gene are MNHEY and SVGAGI. The CDR3 DNA sequence: TGTGCCAGCAGTTACAACGCTGAAAAACTGTTTTTT. Amino acids: CASSYNAEKLFF.

J is TRBJ2-7 and V is TRBV5-1; 11 bases align to TRBD1. Germline V CDR1 and CDR2: SGHRS, YFSETQ. The J segment lost 5 bases and the V segment lost 3 bases, leaving 4 bases of the junction unmatched. The CDR3 totals 14 residues. The CDR3 sequence: CASSWTGGRNEQYF. DNA for the CDR3: TGCGCCAGCAGCTGGACAGGGGGCCGGAACGAGCAGTACTTC.

This clonotype was counted a few times. This chain links TRBV7-9 with TRBJ2-2; the D is unclear. Germline assignment: CDR1 SEHNR and CDR2 FQNEAQ (reference sequence). The CDR3 has 13 amino acids. V was trimmed by 10 bases and J by 0 bases, leaving 9 bases between them. The chain's CDR3 is CANRLTNTGELFF. The CDR3 coding sequence is TGTGCCAACCGGTTAACGAACACCGGGGAGCTGTTTTTT. The full variable domain, rest sourced from reference TRBV7-9 and TRBJ2-2, is DTGVSQNPRHKITKRGQNVTFRCDPISEHNRLYWYRQTLGQGPEFLTYFQNEAQLEKSRLLSDRFSAERPKGSFSTLEIQRTEQGDSAMYLCANRLTNTGELFFGEGSRLTVL.

CDR3 sequence (DNA): TGTGCCAGCAGCTGGGACAGGGGAACCGTTGAGCAGTACTTC. The encoded protein is CASSWDRGTVEQYF. The V gene is TRBV5-6, the J gene TRBJ2-7; the match to TRBD1 covers 10 bases. V dropped 3 bases and J dropped 7; count of bases not matched to a gene: 7. CDR3 length: 14 residues. From germline, CDR1 is SGHDT and CDR2 YYEEEE.

This clonotype has just one count. This chain's CDR3 is CASSPATGDEQFF. The CDR3 region has the DNA TGTGCCAGCTCCCCCGCGACAGGGGATGAGCAGTTCTTC. This chain uses TRBV18 with TRBJ2-1; the match to TRBD1 covers 8 bases. V lost 6 bases, J lost 8 bases, and 6 bases stayed unmatched. The CDR3 covers 13 residues. The germline gives CDR1 KGHSH, CDR2 LQKENI.

This clonotype was detected a few times. The chain joins TRBV7-2 to TRBJ2-1, with D unresolved. Germline loops: CDR1 SGHTA, CDR2 FQGNSA. This CDR3 is built from 15 residues. V was trimmed by 2 bases and J by 4 bases, leaving 12 bases between them. CDR3 in amino acids: CASSLYPPPYNEQFF. CDR3 coding DNA: TGTGCCAGCAGCTTATATCCTCCCCCGTACAATGAGCAGTTCTTC. Complete variable domain (other parts from reference TRBV7-2 and TRBJ2-1): GAGVSQSPSNKVTEKGKDVELRCDPISGHTALYWYRQSLGQGLEFLIYFQGNSAPDKSGLPSDRFSAERTGGSVSTLTIQRTQQEDSAVYLCASSLYPPPYNEQFFGPGTRLTVL.

In this sample, this clonotype is medium-sized. The V gene is TRBV6-2 or TRBV6-3, the J gene TRBJ1-5; D may be TRBD1 (5 bases). CDR1 is MNHEY, CDR2 SVGEGT, per germline. The CDR3 length is 14 residues. V lost 0 bases to trimming and J lost 6 bases, with 9 bases between them. This CDR3 is CASSYSTDTQPQHF. The DNA of the CDR3 is TGTGCCAGCAGTTACTCGACAGACACTCAGCCCCAGCATTTT.

The rearrangement joins TRBV6-5 to TRBJ1-2; D gene unclear. V was pared by 0 bases and J by 2 bases, with 10 bases between. Germline CDR1 MNHEY, CDR2 SVGAGI. CDR3 size: 15 residues. The CDR3 region is CASSYSIGQNYGYTF. As DNA, the CDR3 is TGTGCCAGCAGTTACTCGATTGGCCAGAACTATGGCTACACCTTC.

The chain joins TRBV6-1 to TRBJ1-4; no firm D call. Germline CDR1 and CDR2: MNHNS and SASEGT. V was pared by 1 base and J by 2 bases, with 11 bases between. The CDR3 is 16 residues long. Here the CDR3 reads CASSEGRPLTNEKLFF. In nucleotides, the CDR3 is TGTGCCAGCAGTGAAGGCAGGCCGCTTACTAATGAAAAACTGTTTTTT.

This clonotype appeared a few times. The rearrangement joins TRBV6-1 to TRBJ2-1, with a possible D match to TRBD1 (6 bases). CDR1 and CDR2 from the germline V gene are MNHNS and SASEGT. This CDR3 is 14 amino acids long. V lost 8 bases and J 0 bases, leaving 11 bases between the germline ends. CDR3 sequence reads: CASGQGISYNEQFF. In DNA, the CDR3 is TGTGCCAGCGGGCAGGGGATCTCCTACAATGAGCAGTTCTTC.